Sequencing of this T cell receptor (beta chain) was carried out in a study of PD-1 blockade in classical Hodgkin lymphoma. Study-level points and caveats: The study found that TCR diversity rose significantly by C4D1 in CD4+ but not CD8+ cells. A reduction in baseline TCR diversity was reportedly seen in newly diagnosed patients relative to healthy donors. Exclusion was applied to patients who started nivolumab under 1 year after ASCT.

Sequencing used immunoSEQ multiplex PCR; TCRdb keeps in-frame clones, though not all of them. Among 100,000 or so clones listed, 75% to 90% were seen once. The CDR3 has 16 amino acids. The V and J ends lost 4 bases and 4 bases, in that order; junction bases with no gene match: 11. CDR1 and CDR2 from the germline V gene are MGHRA and YSYEKL. Exposure to brentuximab vedotin varied, and each patient had relapsed following autologous stem cell transplantation. Best overall response was complete response, partial response or progressive disease in these relapsed/refractory classical Hodgkin lymphoma patients. On this clone itself: Antigen: not known.

The clonotype was recovered from a human donor with classical Hodgkin lymphoma. The rearrangement uses TRBV4-1 and TRBJ2-7, with 9 positions matching TRBD1. The sample here was peripheral blood mononuclear cells (PBMCs), taken before the second cycle of nivolumab. CDR3 nucleotide sequence: TGCGCCAGCAGCCTGTTTTCCGGGACAGGGAATTACGAGCAGTACTTC. This codes for CASSLFSGTGNYEQYF.